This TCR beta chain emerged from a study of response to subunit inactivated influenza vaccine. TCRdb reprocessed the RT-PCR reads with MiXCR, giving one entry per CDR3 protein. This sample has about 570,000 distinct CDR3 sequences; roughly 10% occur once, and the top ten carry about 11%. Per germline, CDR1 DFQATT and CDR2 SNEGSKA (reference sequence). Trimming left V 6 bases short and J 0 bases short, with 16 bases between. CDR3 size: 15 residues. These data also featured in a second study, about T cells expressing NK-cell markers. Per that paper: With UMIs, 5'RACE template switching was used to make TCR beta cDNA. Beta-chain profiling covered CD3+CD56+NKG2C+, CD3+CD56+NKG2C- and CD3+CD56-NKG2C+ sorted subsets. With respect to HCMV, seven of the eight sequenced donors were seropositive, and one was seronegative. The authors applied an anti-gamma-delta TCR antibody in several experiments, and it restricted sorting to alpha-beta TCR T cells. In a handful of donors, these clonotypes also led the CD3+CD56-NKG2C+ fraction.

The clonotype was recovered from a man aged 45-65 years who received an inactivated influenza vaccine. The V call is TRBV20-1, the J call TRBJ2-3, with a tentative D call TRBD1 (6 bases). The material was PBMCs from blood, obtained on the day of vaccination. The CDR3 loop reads CSAPHREVSTDTQYF. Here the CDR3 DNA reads TGCAGTGCACCCCACAGGGAAGTTAGCACAGATACGCAGTATTTT.